Listed below are T cell receptor beta chains from one sample, sequenced in a study of blood T cell repertoires in COVID-19. This table comes from immunoSEQ multiplex PCR, and its TCRdb copy is limited to in-frame clones, with some not included. The table includes fewer than 400,000 clones, approximately 87% detected once. Material: peripheral blood. These receptors were obtained from a woman aged 25 to 39 with COVID-19, enrolled during active disease. Each CDR3 is given with its conserved first and last residue. The D gene is left open where the match is weak. The size entry is marked missing in some rows and otherwise reads once, few, many or a size class.

V,J,size,D,length,CDR3,DNA
TRBV27,TRBJ1-6,-,-,13,CASSLQGNSPLHF,TGTGCCAGCAGTTTACAGGGTAATTCACCCCTCCACTTT
TRBV5-4,TRBJ1-1,-,-,16,CASSLSYRYSNTEAFF,TGTGCCAGCAGCTTGTCTTATCGTTACTCGAACACTGAAGCTTTCTTT
TRBV6-5,TRBJ1-6,-,TRBD1,12,CATRTGNSPLHF,TGTGCCACCAGGACAGGAAATTCACCCCTCCACTTT
TRBV5-1,TRBJ1-2,once,-,12,CASRGGNYGYTF,TGCGCCAGCAGAGGAGGTAACTATGGCTACACCTTC
TRBV27,TRBJ1-1,-,-,16,CASSFGQGQKGTEAFF,TGTGCCAGCAGTTTCGGGCAGGGACAAAAAGGCACTGAAGCTTTCTTT
TRBV28,TRBJ1-2,-,TRBD1,16,CASSLRRGRRDYGYTF,TGTGCCAGCAGTCTTCGGAGGGGGCGTCGTGACTATGGCTACACCTTC
TRBV18,TRBJ2-4,-,TRBD1,17,CASSPGQGSLAKNIQYF,TGTGCCAGCTCACCGGGACAGGGGTCCTTAGCCAAAAACATTCAGTACTTC
TRBV30,TRBJ1-2,once,TRBD1,15,CAWSGSTGSFYGYTF,TGTGCCTGGAGTGGCTCGACAGGGAGCTTTTATGGCTACACCTTC
TRBV5-1,TRBJ2-5,once,TRBD1,13,CASSLGQGETQYF,TGCGCCAGCAGCTTGGGACAGGGGGAGACCCAGTACTTC
TRBV19,TRBJ1-5,once,-,14,CASSGQNGDQPQHF,TGTGCCAGTAGTGGACAGAATGGGGATCAGCCCCAGCATTTT
TRBV21-1,TRBJ2-7,-,-,16,CASSKTRTGRSYEQYF,TGTGCCAGCAGCAAAACCAGGACAGGTAGATCCTACGAGCAGTACTTC
TRBV5-1,TRBJ2-5,-,-,14,CASSFSGYQETQYF,TGCGCCAGCAGCTTCTCCGGGTACCAAGAGACCCAGTACTTC
TRBV6-5,TRBJ1-2,-,-,15,CASTLSPGSGDGYTF,TGTGCCAGCACCCTTTCCCCTGGCTCGGGAGATGGCTACACCTTC
TRBV19,TRBJ1-5,-,-,15,CASSITPRSNQPQHF,TGTGCCAGTAGTATCACTCCCAGGAGCAATCAGCCCCAGCATTTT
TRBV30,TRBJ1-1,many,-,10,CAWGRAEAFF,TGTGCCTGGGGGCGGGCGGAAGCTTTCTTT
TRBV11-3,TRBJ2-2,-,-,18,CASSLDGTGFPNTGELFF,TGTGCCAGCAGCTTAGACGGAACAGGGTTTCCGAACACCGGGGAGCTGTTTTTT
TRBV30,TRBJ1-2,-,TRBD1,14,CAWRAGGAGYGYTF,TGTGCCTGGAGGGCAGGGGGCGCCGGCTATGGCTACACCTTC
TRBV19,TRBJ1-2,once,-,13,CASRMTGTYGYTF,TGTGCCAGTAGGATGACAGGCACCTATGGCTACACCTTC
TRBV7-2,TRBJ2-7,-,-,14,CASSLAGSTYEQYF,TGTGCCAGCAGCTTGGCCGGGAGTACCTACGAGCAGTACTTC
TRBV11-2,TRBJ2-3,-,TRBD1,16,CASKAGTAMYTDTQYF,TGTGCCAGCAAAGCCGGGACAGCCATGTACACAGATACGCAGTATTTT
TRBV28,TRBJ1-6,-,TRBD1,15,CASRLPQGVDSPLHF,TGTGCCAGCAGGCTACCTCAGGGGGTCGATTCACCCCTCCACTTT
TRBV30,TRBJ2-7,few,-,13,CAWSEPPSYEQYF,TGTGCCTGGAGCGAGCCCCCTTCCTACGAGCAGTACTTC
TRBV23-1,TRBJ1-2,-,TRBD1,15,CASSRAPGQGYGYTF,TGCGCCAGCAGTCGAGCCCCGGGACAGGGGTATGGCTACACCTTC
TRBV30,TRBJ1-2,once,TRBD1,17,CAWSVNTVTTGARGYTF,TGTGCCTGGAGCGTAAACACCGTAACAACAGGGGCCCGTGGCTACACCTTC
TRBV5-1,TRBJ1-1,-,-,13,CASSLERTTEAFF,TGCGCCAGCAGCTTGGAGCGTACCACTGAAGCTTTCTTT
TRBV5-1,TRBJ1-2,once,TRBD1,14,CASSGRQGSYGYTF,TGCGCCAGCAGCGGGCGACAGGGGTCCTATGGCTACACCTTC
TRBV5-4,TRBJ2-2,-,TRBD2,17,CASSPSKGLENTGELFF,TGTGCCAGCAGCCCCTCGAAAGGACTAGAGAACACCGGGGAGCTGTTTTTT
TRBV19,TRBJ2-2,-,TRBD1,15,CASSIGTGGIGELFF,TGTGCCAGTAGTATCGGGACAGGGGGCATCGGGGAGCTGTTTTTT
TRBV3-1/TRBV3-2,TRBJ1-2,-,-,13,CASRAGTNYGYTF,TGTGCCAGCAGAGCGGGGACTAACTATGGCTACACCTTC
TRBV2,TRBJ2-7,-,-,14,CASSERKGDYEQYF,TGTGCCAGCAGTGAAAGGAAGGGAGACTACGAGCAGTACTTC
TRBV2,TRBJ2-3,-,-,15,CASSESRAEADTQYF,TGTGCCAGCAGTGAGAGCAGGGCAGAGGCAGATACGCAGTATTTT
TRBV7-3,TRBJ2-3,-,TRBD2,14,CASSLTSGTDTQYF,TGTGCCAGCAGCTTGACTAGCGGCACAGATACGCAGTATTTT
TRBV27,TRBJ2-7,-,-,11,CASSLGHEQYF,TGTGCCAGCAGTTTGGGGCACGAGCAGTACTTC
TRBV30,TRBJ2-7,-,TRBD2,14,CAWSSGLTTYEQYF,TGTGCCTGGAGCTCGGGACTAACCACCTACGAGCAGTACTTC
TRBV5-5,TRBJ2-3,-,-,15,CASSQGTPDTDTQYF,TGTGCCAGCAGCCAGGGGACACCAGACACAGATACGCAGTATTTT
TRBV5-1,TRBJ2-7,-,TRBD2,17,CASSLQRGLAGDYEQYF,TGCGCCAGCAGCTTGCAGAGGGGACTAGCGGGAGACTACGAGCAGTACTTC
TRBV6-6,TRBJ1-2,-,TRBD1,13,CASRPTQGDGYTF,TGTGCCAGCAGACCTACCCAGGGGGATGGCTACACCTTC
TRBV6-5,TRBJ1-2,-,TRBD1,13,CASSRTGGYGYTF,TGTGCCAGCAGCAGGACAGGGGGCTATGGCTACACCTTC
TRBV7-6,TRBJ2-7,once,TRBD2,16,CASSPEGLAGVWEQYF,TGTGCCAGCAGCCCCGAAGGACTAGCGGGAGTCTGGGAGCAGTACTTC
TRBV7-9,TRBJ1-3,-,-,16,CASSLNIGGSGNTIYF,TGTGCCAGCAGCTTAAATATCGGGGGCTCTGGAAACACCATATATTTT
TRBV20-1,TRBJ2-7,-,TRBD2,15,CSASDPPSGYYEQYF,TGCAGTGCTAGTGATCCCCCTAGCGGATACTACGAGCAGTACTTC
TRBV7-9,TRBJ1-1,-,TRBD1,15,CASMPTADRVTEAFF,TGTGCCAGCATGCCCACCGCGGACAGGGTAACTGAAGCTTTCTTT
TRBV7-2,TRBJ2-7,-,TRBD2,15,CASSLRLAGPYEQYF,TGTGCCAGCAGCTTACGACTAGCGGGCCCCTACGAGCAGTACTTC
TRBV19,TRBJ2-2,-,-,13,CASSIELPSELFF,TGTGCCAGTAGTATAGAACTCCCTTCTGAGCTGTTTTTT
TRBV14,TRBJ2-1,-,TRBD1,16,CASSQDWTGVNNEQFF,TGTGCCAGCAGCCAGGATTGGACAGGGGTGAACAATGAGCAGTTCTTC
TRBV15,TRBJ1-4,-,-,15,CATSRVRWASEKLFF,TGTGCCACCAGCAGAGTTCGGTGGGCTTCTGAAAAACTGTTTTTT
TRBV28,TRBJ2-1,-,TRBD2,16,CASSLWGLAGVNEQFF,TGTGCCAGCAGTTTATGGGGACTAGCGGGAGTCAATGAGCAGTTCTTC
TRBV19,TRBJ2-2,-,-,14,CASISDRSTGELFF,TGTGCCAGTATTTCGGACAGATCCACCGGGGAGCTGTTTTTT
TRBV5-4,TRBJ2-3,-,-,15,CASSLGGTSTDTQYF,TGTGCCAGCAGCTTGGGAGGAACTAGCACAGATACGCAGTATTTT
TRBV19,TRBJ1-6,-,-,14,CASSIRQDNSPLHF,TGTGCCAGTAGTATAAGGCAGGATAATTCACCCCTCCACTTT
TRBV6-5,TRBJ1-4,-,TRBD1,15,CASSPGQGDNEKLFF,TGTGCCAGCAGTCCCGGACAGGGGGATAATGAAAAACTGTTTTTT
TRBV19,TRBJ1-3,-,-,17,CASSIVSPGTSGNTIYF,TGTGCCAGTAGTATAGTCTCCCCAGGGACATCTGGAAACACCATATATTTT
TRBV7-2,TRBJ1-1,-,-,15,CASSLFSAGRTEAFF,TGTGCCAGCAGCTTATTCTCGGCAGGGAGGACTGAAGCTTTCTTT
TRBV27,TRBJ1-1,-,-,13,CASSPTGRTEAFF,TGTGCCAGCAGCCCTACAGGGCGCACTGAAGCTTTCTTT